This is a list of T cell receptor beta chains from one sample in a study of graft-versus-host responses after intestinal transplantation. Repertoires were generated with immunoSEQ multiplex PCR, while TCRdb's copy carries only in-frame clones and drops some. The table lists some 9,600 clones, under 35% of them singletons. The source was alloreactive CD8+ T cells from a mixed lymphocyte reaction culture, collected before intestinal transplant. Receptor source: a human patient who received an intestinal transplant. The CDR3 runs from the conserved cysteine through the conserved F or W. Fields, in order: V gene, D gene, J gene, clone size, CDR3 DNA, CDR3 protein. The D gene is left open where the match is weak. Rows may omit the clone size; those that give it use once, few, many or a size class.

>TRBV7-9|NA|TRBJ2-7|NA
TGTGCCAGCAGCTTGGACAACCTATACGAGCAGTACTTC
CASSLDNLYEQYF
>TRBV4-1|TRBD2|TRBJ2-7|NA
TGCGCCAGCAGCCAAGTTCCATCTAGCGGGGGTAGCTCCTACGAGCAGTACTTC
CASSQVPSSGGSSYEQYF
>TRBV2|NA|TRBJ2-3|few
TGTGCCAGCAGTGACCCCGTTGGGGGCCCTCCAGATACGCAGTATTTT
CASSDPVGGPPDTQYF
>TRBV7-9|TRBD1|TRBJ1-4|few
TGTGCCAGCAGCCTGGGACAGGGGGCTCTAGCTAATGAAAAACTGTTTTTT
CASSLGQGALANEKLFF
>TRBV6-6|NA|TRBJ1-1|NA
TGTGCCAGCAGTTACTCAGCGGGGGAGGGCACTGAAGCTTTCTTT
CASSYSAGEGTEAFF
>TRBV2|NA|TRBJ2-7|few
TGTGCCAGCAGTGATGTCCGCTACTACGAGCAGTACTTC
CASSDVRYYEQYF
>TRBV5-4|TRBD2|TRBJ2-5|NA
TGTGCCAGCAGCGAAGCGGGGGGCCAAGAGACCCAGTACTTC
CASSEAGGQETQYF
>TRBV9|NA|TRBJ2-3|NA
TGTGCCAGCAGCCCAGGGGACAACACAGATACGCAGTATTTT
CASSPGDNTDTQYF
>TRBV27|NA|TRBJ2-7|NA
TGTGTCAGCAGCCGCGCGGGGCCGGACGAGCAGTACTTC
CVSSRAGPDEQYF
>TRBV6-5|NA|TRBJ2-2|NA
TGTGCCAGCACGCCCGGCACCGGGGAGCTGTTTTTT
CASTPGTGELFF
>TRBV10-3|NA|TRBJ1-2|NA
TGTGCCATCAGTGAACCCGAAAACTCCTATGGCTACACCTTC
CAISEPENSYGYTF
>TRBV4-1|TRBD2|TRBJ2-1|NA
TGCGCCAGCAGCCAAGGGGTGGGCCTGGCGGGGGGCGGAGGTCGGGAGCAGTTCTTC
CASSQGVGLAGGGGREQFF
>TRBV28|NA|TRBJ2-7|NA
TGTGCCAGCAGTTTAGAGGTCAGGGAAGGAGCCGAGCAGTACTTC
CASSLEVREGAEQYF
>TRBV19|TRBD2|TRBJ2-1|many
TGTGCCAGTAGTATCTCTAGCGGGGGGATGTCCTACAATGAGCAGTTCTTC
CASSISSGGMSYNEQFF
>TRBV11-2|NA|TRBJ1-2|NA
TGTGCCAGCAGCTTGACCGGAGCTAACTATGGCTACACCTTC
CASSLTGANYGYTF
>TRBV25-1|TRBD1|TRBJ1-4|few
TGTGCCCCAGGGGGGTCAGGGGAAAAACTGTTTTTT
CAPGGSGEKLFF
>TRBV9|NA|TRBJ2-1|NA
TGTGCCAGCAGCGGTTATCCCTACAATGAGCAGTTCTTC
CASSGYPYNEQFF
>TRBV13|TRBD2|TRBJ2-3|NA
TGTGCCAGCAGCTTAGGCCTAGGGACTAGCGGAGATACGCAGTATTTT
CASSLGLGTSGDTQYF
>TRBV6-6|NA|TRBJ2-1|NA
TGTGCCAGCAGTTACACAACGACAAGCTCCTACAATGAGCAGTTCTTC
CASSYTTTSSYNEQFF
>TRBV25-1|TRBD2|TRBJ2-2|NA
TGTGCCACGGCTAGCGGGGGTTTTTCCGGGGAGCTGTTTTTT
CATASGGFSGELFF
>TRBV6-1|NA|TRBJ2-7|few
TGTGCCAGCTGGGCGGGCTTCTCCTACGAGCAGTACTTC
CASWAGFSYEQYF
>TRBV9|TRBD1|TRBJ1-2|few
TGTGCCAGCAGCGTAGTAGGGACAGAGGTATATGGCTACACCTTC
CASSVVGTEVYGYTF
>TRBV11-2|NA|TRBJ1-2|NA
TGTGCCAGCACCCCCGTGTGGAGATATGGCTACACCTTC
CASTPVWRYGYTF
>TRBV6-5|NA|TRBJ1-5|medium-sized
TGTGCCAGCAGTTACTCGGGAGTCCAACAGCCCCAGCATTTT
CASSYSGVQQPQHF
>TRBV19|NA|TRBJ2-7|few
TGTGCCAGTAGTATAGGGTACGGACAGAGCTCCTACGAGCAGTACTTC
CASSIGYGQSSYEQYF
>TRBV9|NA|TRBJ2-2|NA
TGTGCCAGCAGCGTAGGGGTCGGCGGCGGGGAGCTGTTTTTT
CASSVGVGGGELFF
>TRBV5-1|NA|TRBJ2-7|medium-sized
TGCGCCAGCAGCTTGATAGCCCCCCGGGGGTACGAGCAGTACTTC
CASSLIAPRGYEQYF
>TRBV11-2|TRBD1|TRBJ2-1|few
TGTGCCAGCAGCTTAGAATGGGCAGGGGGCCATGAGCAGTTCTTC
CASSLEWAGGHEQFF
>TRBV6-5|TRBD1|TRBJ1-2|medium-sized
TGTGCCACCCGGACAGGGCCTAACTATGGCTACACCTTC
CATRTGPNYGYTF
>TRBV27|NA|TRBJ2-1|NA
TGTGCCAGCAGTTTCGATGTTGGACTCCCCATCTACAATGAGCAGTTCTTC
CASSFDVGLPIYNEQFF
>TRBV6-6|TRBD1|TRBJ2-5|NA
TGTGCCAGCAGTTACTCCCACAGGGGGGAGACCCAGTACTTC
CASSYSHRGETQYF
>TRBV6-1|TRBD2|TRBJ2-5|NA
TGTGCCAGCCAAACTAGCGGCCAAGAGACCCAGTACTTC
CASQTSGQETQYF
>TRBV6-5|NA|TRBJ2-2|NA
TGTGCCAGCAGTTGGGGGGGGCGAGGCACCGGGGAGCTGTTTTTT
CASSWGGRGTGELFF
>TRBV10-1|TRBD1|TRBJ1-2|medium-sized
TGCGCCAGCAGTGAAGACAGGGAGGCCTATGGCTACACCTTC
CASSEDREAYGYTF
>TRBV5-1|TRBD2|TRBJ2-1|medium-sized
TGCGCCAGCAGCTTTCAGAGCGGGGGCCCTTACAATGAGCAGTTCTTC
CASSFQSGGPYNEQFF
>TRBV6-6|TRBD1|TRBJ2-1|medium-sized
TGTGCCAGCAGTTACAGACAGGGGGCCTACAATGAGCAGTTCTTC
CASSYRQGAYNEQFF
>TRBV11-2|TRBD2|TRBJ2-3|few
TGTGCCAGCAGCTTCGGCGGGGGGAACACAGATACGCAGTATTTT
CASSFGGGNTDTQYF
>TRBV9|NA|TRBJ2-3|NA
TGTGCCAGCGCATACTCAGGGGTCAGTACAGATACGCAGTATTTT
CASAYSGVSTDTQYF